This T cell receptor (beta chain) was retrieved from a study of blood T cell repertoires in COVID-19. The V end was cut by 5 bases, the J end by 0 bases, with 23 bases between. The CDR3 loop spans 18 amino acids. From germline, CDR1 is GTSNPN and CDR2 SVGIG (reference sequence). Only in-frame clones appear in the TCRdb table, and some are missing; sequencing was by immunoSEQ multiplex PCR. This table holds 110,000 to 150,000 clones, more than 85% found once. The TCR comes from a man in his sixties with active or convalescent COVID-19. The V call is TRBV30, the J call TRBJ2-1, with D possibly being TRBD2 (6 bases). The source material was peripheral blood. CDR3 amino acids: CAWARAGLGGSSYNEQFF. The CDR3, as DNA: TGTGCCTGGGCGCGGGCGGGCCTCGGAGGGAGCTCCTACAATGAGCAGTTCTTC.